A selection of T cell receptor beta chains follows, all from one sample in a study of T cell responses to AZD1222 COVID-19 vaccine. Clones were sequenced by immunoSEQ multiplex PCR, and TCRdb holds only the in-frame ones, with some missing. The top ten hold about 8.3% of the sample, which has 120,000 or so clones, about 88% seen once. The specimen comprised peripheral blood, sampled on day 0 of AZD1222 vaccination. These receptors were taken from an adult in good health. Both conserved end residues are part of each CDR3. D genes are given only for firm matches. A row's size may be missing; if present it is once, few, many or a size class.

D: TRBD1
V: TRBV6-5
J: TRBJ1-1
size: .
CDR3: CASSYGTDQTFF
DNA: TGTGCCAGCAGTTACGGGACAGACCAAACTTTCTTT

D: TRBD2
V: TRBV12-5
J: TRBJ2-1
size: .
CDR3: CASGLVLAASYNEQFF
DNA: TGTGCTAGTGGTTTGGTACTAGCGGCCTCCTACAATGAGCAGTTCTTC

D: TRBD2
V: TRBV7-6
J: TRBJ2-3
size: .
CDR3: CASRSGARSTDTQYF
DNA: TGTGCCAGCCGTAGCGGGGCGCGGAGCACAGATACGCAGTATTTT

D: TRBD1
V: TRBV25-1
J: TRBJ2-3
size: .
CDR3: CASSSRDRTLASTDTQYF
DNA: TGTGCCAGCAGTTCCCGGGACAGGACCCTCGCTAGCACAGATACGCAGTATTTT

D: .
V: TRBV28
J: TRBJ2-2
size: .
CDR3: CASSPMGFTGELFF
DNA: TGTGCCAGCAGCCCCATGGGATTCACCGGGGAGCTGTTTTTT

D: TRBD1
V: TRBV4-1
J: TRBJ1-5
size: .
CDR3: CASSRDRGPAEGPQHF
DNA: TGCGCCAGCAGCCGGGACAGGGGGCCTGCAGAGGGGCCCCAGCATTTT

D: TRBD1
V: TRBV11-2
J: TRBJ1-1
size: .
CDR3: CASSGQTGVRTEAFF
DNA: TGTGCCAGCAGCGGACAGACAGGGGTGCGGACTGAAGCTTTCTTT

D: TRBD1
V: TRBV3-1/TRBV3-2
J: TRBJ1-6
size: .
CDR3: CASSRQGAIRNSPLHF
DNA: TGTGCCAGCAGCCGACAGGGGGCGATAAGGAATTCACCCCTCCACTTT

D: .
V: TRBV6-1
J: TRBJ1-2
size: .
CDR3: CASSETSRGVSGYTF
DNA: TGTGCCAGCAGTGAAACCTCCCGTGGGGTTAGTGGCTACACCTTC

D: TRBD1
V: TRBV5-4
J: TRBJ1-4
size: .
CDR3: CASSLDGTGEKLFF
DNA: TGTGCCAGCAGCTTGGACGGGACAGGTGAAAAACTGTTTTTT

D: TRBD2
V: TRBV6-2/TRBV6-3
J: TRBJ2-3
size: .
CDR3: CASSYSSAGATDTQYF
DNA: TGTGCCAGCAGTTACTCGAGTGCGGGAGCGACAGATACGCAGTATTTT

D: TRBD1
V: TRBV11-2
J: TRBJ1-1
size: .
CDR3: CASSLNTGGRRTEAFF
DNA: TGTGCCAGCAGCCTGAATACAGGGGGGCGTCGCACTGAAGCTTTCTTT

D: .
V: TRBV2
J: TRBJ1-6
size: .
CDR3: CASHYRVLPLHF
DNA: TGTGCCAGCCACTACAGGGTTCTTCCCCTCCACTTT

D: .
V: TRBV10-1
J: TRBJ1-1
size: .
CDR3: CASSEGTVNTEAFF
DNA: TGCGCCAGCAGTGAAGGGACGGTGAACACTGAAGCTTTCTTT

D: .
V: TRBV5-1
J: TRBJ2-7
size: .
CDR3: CASSLGTPSYEQYF
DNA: TGCGCCAGCAGCTTGGGGACACCCTCCTACGAGCAGTACTTC

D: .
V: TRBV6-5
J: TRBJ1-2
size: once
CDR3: CASSLTGTSYGYTF
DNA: TGTGCCAGCAGTTTGACAGGAACTTCCTATGGCTACACCTTC

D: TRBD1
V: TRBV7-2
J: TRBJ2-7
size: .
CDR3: CASSLEARGREQYF
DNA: TGTGCCAGCAGCTTAGAAGCCAGGGGGCGCGAGCAGTACTTC

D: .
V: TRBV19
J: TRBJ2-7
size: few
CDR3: CASSTLTADAYEQYF
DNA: TGTGCCAGTAGTACCCTTACGGCTGATGCCTACGAGCAGTACTTC

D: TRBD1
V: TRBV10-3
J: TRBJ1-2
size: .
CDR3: CAIVGTGGDGYTF
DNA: TGTGCCATCGTGGGGACAGGGGGCGATGGCTACACCTTC

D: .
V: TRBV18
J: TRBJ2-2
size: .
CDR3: CASSTADTGELFF
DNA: TGTGCCAGCTCAACGGCTGACACCGGGGAGCTGTTTTTT

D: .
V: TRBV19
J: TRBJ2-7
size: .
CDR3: CASSTSGQIYEQYF
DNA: TGTGCCAGTAGTACCTCTGGACAGATCTACGAGCAGTACTTC

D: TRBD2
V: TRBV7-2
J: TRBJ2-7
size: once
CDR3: CASSLGSKRDLYF
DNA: TGTGCCAGCAGCTTAGGCTCCAAGCGGGATTTGTACTTC

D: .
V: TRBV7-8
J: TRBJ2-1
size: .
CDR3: CASSLNQRSNEQFF
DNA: TGTGCCAGCAGCTTAAATCAAAGATCCAATGAGCAGTTCTTC

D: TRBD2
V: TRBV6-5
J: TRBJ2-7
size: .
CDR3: CASRTGGPHEQYF
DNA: TGTGCCAGCAGAACGGGGGGGCCCCACGAGCAGTACTTC

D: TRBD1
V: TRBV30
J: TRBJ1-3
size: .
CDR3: CAWSDGTGLSGNTIYF
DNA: TGTGCCTGGAGTGATGGGACAGGGCTCTCTGGAAACACCATATATTTT

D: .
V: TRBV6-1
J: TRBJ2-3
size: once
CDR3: CASSDVDTQYF
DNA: TGTGCCAGCAGTGATGTAGATACGCAGTATTTT

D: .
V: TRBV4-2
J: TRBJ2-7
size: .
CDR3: CASSLQGGQGTYEQYF
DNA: TGTGCCAGCAGCCTCCAGGGGGGGCAAGGGACCTACGAGCAGTACTTC

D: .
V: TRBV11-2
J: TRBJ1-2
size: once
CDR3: CASSFGGSTRGYTF
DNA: TGTGCCAGCAGCTTTGGGGGATCCACGCGAGGCTACACCTTC

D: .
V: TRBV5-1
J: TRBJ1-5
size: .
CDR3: CASSLSPVSNQPQHF
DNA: TGCGCCAGCAGCTTGTCTCCAGTTAGCAATCAGCCCCAGCATTTT

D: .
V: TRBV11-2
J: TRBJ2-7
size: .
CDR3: CASSLAVYYEQYF
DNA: TGTGCCAGCAGCTTAGCTGTCTACTACGAGCAGTACTTC

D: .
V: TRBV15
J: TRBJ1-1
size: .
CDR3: CATSRAPDRRGTEAFF
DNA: TGTGCCACCAGCAGAGCACCCGATAGGAGGGGCACTGAAGCTTTCTTT

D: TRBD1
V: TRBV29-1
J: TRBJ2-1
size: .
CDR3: CSVPSTGVATNEQFF
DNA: TGCAGCGTCCCCTCGACAGGGGTAGCGACCAATGAGCAGTTCTTC

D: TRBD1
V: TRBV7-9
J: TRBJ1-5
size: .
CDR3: CASSLGTGAGGQPQHF
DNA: TGTGCCAGCAGCTTAGGGACAGGGGCAGGAGGTCAGCCCCAGCATTTT

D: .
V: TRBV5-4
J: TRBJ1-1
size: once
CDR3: CASSPWGRVSSNTEAFF
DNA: TGTGCCAGCAGCCCTTGGGGTAGGGTGTCGTCGAACACTGAAGCTTTCTTT

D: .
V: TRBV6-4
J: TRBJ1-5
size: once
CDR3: CASSDKQGGSNQPQHF
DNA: TGTGCCAGCAGTGATAAACAGGGCGGTAGCAATCAGCCCCAGCATTTT

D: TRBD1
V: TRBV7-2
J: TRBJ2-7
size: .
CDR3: CASSLDRGSNEQYF
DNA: TGTGCCAGCAGCTTAGACAGGGGGAGTAACGAGCAGTACTTC

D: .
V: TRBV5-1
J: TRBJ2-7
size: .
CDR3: CASSGTGLATITRPYEQYF
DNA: TGCGCCAGCAGCGGAACAGGGCTTGCTACAATAACACGGCCCTACGAGCAGTACTTC

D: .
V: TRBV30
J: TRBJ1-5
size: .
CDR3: CAWYRVKQPQHF
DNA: TGTGCCTGGTACAGGGTCAAGCAGCCCCAGCATTTT

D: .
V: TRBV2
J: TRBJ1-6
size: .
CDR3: CASSRARGNSPLHF
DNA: TGTGCCAGCTCCCGAGCAAGGGGCAATTCACCCCTCCACTTT

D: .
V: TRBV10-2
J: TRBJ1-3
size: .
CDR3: CASSESGPPGPGNTIYF
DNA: TGCGCCAGCAGTGAGTCGGGACCCCCAGGACCTGGAAACACCATATATTTT

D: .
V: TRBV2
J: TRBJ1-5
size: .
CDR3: CASSDLQGNQPQHF
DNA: TGTGCCAGCAGTGATTTGCAGGGCAATCAGCCCCAGCATTTT